The 16 T cell receptor beta chains reported below all come from one sample, sequenced in a study of response to subunit inactivated influenza vaccine. TCRdb used MiXCR to reprocess the RT-PCR reads, holding one entry per CDR3 protein. The sample includes 450,000 to 550,000 distinct CDR3 sequences, around 25% of them seen just once. The material was CD4+ T cells sorted from PBMCs, obtained about 5 days after vaccination. Every receptor here comes from a man aged 45 to 65 who received an inactivated influenza vaccine.

This rearrangement joins TRBV7-2 to TRBJ1-6, with D possibly matching TRBD1 (5 bases). Germline CDR1 SGHTA, CDR2 FQGNSA. The V gene lost 5 bases and the J gene lost 6 bases, with 11 bases spanning the gap. The CDR3 contains 14 residues. The CDR3 region has the DNA TGTGCCAGCAGCCGGCAGGGACGTAATTCACCCCTCCACTTT. This codes for CASSRQGRNSPLHF. The complete variable domain, with remaining parts taken from reference TRBV7-2 and TRBJ1-6, reads GAGVSQSPSNKVTEKGKDVELRCDPISGHTALYWYRQSLGQGLEFLIYFQGNSAPDKSGLPSDRFSAERTGGSVSTLTIQRTQQEDSAVYLCASSRQGRNSPLHFGNGTRLTVT.

This clonotype was found a few times. The chain employs TRBV4-3 and TRBJ2-7, with D possibly matching TRBD1 (5 bases). V gave up 3 bases and J gave up 7 bases, with 19 bases separating them. This CDR3 is built from 15 residues. Germline V CDR1 and CDR2: LGHNA, YSLEER. The CDR3 sequence is CASSQQPGGAGEQYF. CDR3 sequence (DNA): TGCGCCAGCAGCCAGCAGCCAGGTGGGGCTGGGGAGCAGTACTTC.

This chain uses TRBV9 with TRBJ2-7; TRBD2 agrees at 10 bases. The CDR3 sequence is 18 residues long. Germline CDR1 SGDLS, CDR2 YYNGEE. V gave up 0 bases and J gave up 0 bases; unmatched junction bases: 9. The CDR3 bases are TGTGCCAGCAGCGTAGGAGAGCGGGGGGGCTCCCTCTCCTACGAGCAGTACTTC. Protein sequence: CASSVGERGGSLSYEQYF.

The chain has TRBV20-1 and TRBJ1-1, with 9 bases fitting TRBD1. Germline-derived CDR1 and CDR2 are DFQATT and SNEGSKA (reference sequence). CDR3 length: 15 amino acids. The J segment lost 6 bases and the V segment lost 1 base, leaving 9 bases of the junction unmatched. CDR3 DNA sequence: TGCAGTGCTAGAGGATATCGGGACAGGGTCGCTGAAGCTTTCTTT. It translates to CSARGYRDRVAEAFF.

This chain connects TRBV19 to TRBJ2-1; 9 bases match TRBD2. The V and J ends lost 5 bases and 6 bases, in that order; junction bases with no gene match: 11. Looked up from germline, CDR1 is LNHDA and CDR2 is SQIVND (reference sequence). The CDR3 covers 16 residues. This CDR3 reads CASSPGLAGFINEQFF. DNA for the CDR3: TGTGCCAGTAGTCCCGGTCTAGCGGGATTTATCAATGAGCAGTTCTTC.

This clonotype was observed a handful of times. The chain employs TRBV10-3 and TRBJ2-1; D is possibly TRBD1 (5 bases). The germline CDR1 and CDR2 sequences are ENHRY and SYGVKD. This CDR3 region has 14 residues. V was clipped by 5 bases and J by 10 bases, with 18 bases between them. The CDR3 loop reads CAISPQPLGREQFF. In nucleotides, the CDR3 is TGTGCCATCAGTCCCCAGCCCTTGGGGCGAGAGCAGTTCTTC.

In its sample, this clonotype was seen a few times. This sequence joins TRBV20-1 and TRBJ2-1; maybe TRBD2 (6 bases). Germline values: CDR1 DFQATT, CDR2 SNEGSKA (reference sequence). The germline V and J ends were trimmed by 4 bases and 1 base, with 14 bases remaining between them. The CDR3 extends over 15 amino acids. The CDR3 loop is CSATVRERSYNEQFF. For the CDR3, the DNA is TGCAGTGCTACGGTTCGGGAGAGGTCCTACAATGAGCAGTTCTTC.

The chain recombines TRBV7-9 with TRBJ1-4, with D possibly matching TRBD1 (5 bases). V lost 5 bases, J lost 8 bases, and 18 bases lay in between. This CDR3 has 15 residues. The germline V gene has CDR1 SEHNR and CDR2 FQNEAQ (reference sequence). The CDR3 here is CASSGNWGVNEKLFF. In DNA, the CDR3 is TGTGCCAGCAGCGGAAATTGGGGGGTTAACGAAAAACTGTTTTTT.

Only a few counts were recorded for this clonotype. V is TRBV5-1 and J is TRBJ2-1; TRBD2 matches at 11 bases. The trim removed 3 bases at V and 9 bases at J, leaving 11 bases unmatched. Germline V gene lookup returns CDR1 SGHRS and CDR2 YFSETQ. This CDR3 spans 16 amino acids. Here the CDR3 DNA reads TGCGCCAGCAGCTGGTCCGGGACTAGCGGAACAGCTGAGCAGTTCTTC. This codes for CASSWSGTSGTAEQFF.

CDR3 in amino acids: CSAKASGVQKAFF. CDR3 nucleotide sequence: TGCAGTGCTAAAGCCTCAGGGGTACAGAAAGCTTTCTTT. The rearrangement joins TRBV20-1 to TRBJ1-1, with TRBD1 as a possible D gene (6 bases). V lost 4 bases and J 9 bases, leaving 18 bases between the germline ends. The CDR3 covers 13 residues. Germline values: CDR1 DFQATT, CDR2 SNEGSKA (reference sequence).

This sequence joins TRBV5-1 and TRBJ1-5; 10 bases line up with TRBD1. Germline V lookup: CDR1 SGHRS, CDR2 YFSETQ. The CDR3 has 15 residues. The ends lost 2 bases at V and 7 bases at J; junction bases unmatched: 6. The CDR3 DNA reads as TGCGCCAGCAGCTTTGCCGGGACAGGGGAACAGCCCCAGCATTTT. Encoded protein: CASSFAGTGEQPQHF.

There are a few counts of this clonotype. J is TRBJ2-3 and V is TRBV4-2; no definite D call. With 0 bases removed from V and 0 bases from J, the gap between germline ends came to 13 bases. Germline V gives CDR1 LGHNA, CDR2 YNFKEQ. The CDR3 is 17 residues long. The CDR3 loop reads CASSQETGPSSTDTQYF. The DNA for the CDR3 is TGTGCCAGCAGCCAAGAGACCGGACCGAGTAGCACAGATACGCAGTATTTT.

The rearrangement joins TRBV5-1 to TRBJ2-3; TRBD2 agrees at 9 bases. The CDR3 is 15 amino acids. V trimming: 0 bases; J trimming: 6 bases; junction bases outside the gene matches: 5. Germline-derived CDR1 and CDR2 are SGHRS and YFSETQ. In DNA form, the CDR3 reads TGCGCCAGCAGCTTGGCCGGGACTAGCTTTGATACGCAGTATTTT. This encodes CASSLAGTSFDTQYF.

The chain employs TRBV12-3 or TRBV12-4 and TRBJ2-1; 7 positions agree with TRBD2. V was pared by 6 bases and J by 8 bases, with 16 bases of the junction left unmatched. The CDR3 consists of 16 residues. The CDR3 DNA is TGTGCCAGCAGCACCGGGACTACCTTGGTGAGCCATGAGCAGTTCTTC. It yields the protein CASSTGTTLVSHEQFF.

This clonotype has ten or more counts. This rearrangement joins TRBV20-1 to TRBJ2-7; maybe TRBD1 (6 bases). Trimming left V 6 bases short and J 4 bases short, with 10 bases between. The CDR3 consists of 11 residues. The germline V gene has CDR1 DFQATT and CDR2 SNEGSKA (reference sequence). The CDR3 nucleotides are TGCAGTGCCCGGACAGCTTACGAGCAGTACTTC. It is translated as CSARTAYEQYF.

J is TRBJ1-2 and V is TRBV12-3 or TRBV12-4; D may be TRBD1 (5 bases). This CDR3 is 16 amino acids long. Trimming left V 2 bases short and J 3 bases short, with 16 bases between. CDR3 loop: CASSLRFTGRDYGYTF. The CDR3 nucleotides read TGTGCCAGCAGTTTAAGGTTTACGGGACGCGACTATGGCTACACCTTC.